This entry is about one TCR beta chain. This specimen comes from a study of shared clonotypes between healthy human individuals. Study summary: CD4 naive and CD4 memory each took three plates per donor, while CD8 naive took two and CD8 memory one.

Using immunoSEQ multiplex PCR, the repertoire was profiled, and TCRdb retains in-frame clones only, with some absent. Of millions of clones listed, 90% to 95% are singletons. V shed 5 bases, J shed 3 bases, and the junction held 16 bases outside the gene matches. There are 17 residues in the CDR3. CDR1 and CDR2 (germline): SGHTA, FQGNSA. Donors had no recently reported acute infections or vaccinations and were HIV-negative. This chain connects TRBV7-2 to TRBJ2-7, with 7 bases fitting TRBD1. Sequenced material: naive CD4+ T cells sorted from blood. The subset: CD45RA+ positively selected. The source of this sequence is a man younger than 35 in good health. CDR3 DNA: TGTGCCAGCAGCGAGGACAGGTTTCCGAATATTTACTACGAGCAGTACTTC. This sequence encodes CASSEDRFPNIYYEQYF.